This T cell receptor beta chain was identified during a study of T cell responses to AZD1222 COVID-19 vaccine. Produced via immunoSEQ multiplex PCR; TCRdb's table is partial and in-frame only. The sample yields roughly 150,000 clones, about 89% seen once. Overall study findings and caveats: Mostly white British, mostly female donors; authors suggested clonal diversity may be underestimated.

On this clone: Its antigen is not known.

V was clipped by 5 bases and J by 0 bases, with 11 bases between them. CDR3 length: 15 amino acids. Germline CDR1 reads SGHNT; CDR2 reads YYREEE (reference sequence). Source: peripheral blood, taken 28 days after the second AZD1222 dose. V usage is TRBV5-4 and J usage is TRBJ1-4, with D unresolved. This clonotype was sampled from an adult who received the AZD1222 COVID-19 vaccine. The CDR3 coding sequence is TGTGCCAGCAGTCCATCAGGTTCAACTAATGAAAAACTGTTTTTT. Translating it yields CASSPSGSTNEKLFF.